Described below is a single T cell receptor (beta chain) sequence and its context. The sample comes from a study of tumor-infiltrating T cells and Merkel cell polyomavirus. Study as a whole: The T cells studied were CD8+ and recognized the Merkel cell polyomavirus KLL epitope.

All patients' tumors stained robustly positive for Merkel cell polyomavirus Large T antigen by immunohistochemistry. All patients were Caucasian, median age about 71, range about 45 to 77. Profiling relied on immunoSEQ multiplex PCR, and the TCRdb table lists in-frame clones only, not all of them. This table holds 3,000 or so clones, about four fifths found once. The CDR3 runs to 18 residues. Trimming removed 2 bases from V and 5 bases from J; junction bases left unmatched: 13. CDR1 is MNHNS and CDR2 is SASEGT in the germline V gene. This TCR was recovered from a man aged 50 or older with Merkel cell carcinoma. Sequenced sample: tumor tissue. The chain joins TRBV6-1 to TRBJ2-5; 11 bases align to TRBD1. The CDR3: CASSELNGQGALWETQYF. CDR3 DNA sequence: TGTGCCAGCAGTGAATTAAACGGACAGGGGGCTCTTTGGGAGACCCAGTACTTC.